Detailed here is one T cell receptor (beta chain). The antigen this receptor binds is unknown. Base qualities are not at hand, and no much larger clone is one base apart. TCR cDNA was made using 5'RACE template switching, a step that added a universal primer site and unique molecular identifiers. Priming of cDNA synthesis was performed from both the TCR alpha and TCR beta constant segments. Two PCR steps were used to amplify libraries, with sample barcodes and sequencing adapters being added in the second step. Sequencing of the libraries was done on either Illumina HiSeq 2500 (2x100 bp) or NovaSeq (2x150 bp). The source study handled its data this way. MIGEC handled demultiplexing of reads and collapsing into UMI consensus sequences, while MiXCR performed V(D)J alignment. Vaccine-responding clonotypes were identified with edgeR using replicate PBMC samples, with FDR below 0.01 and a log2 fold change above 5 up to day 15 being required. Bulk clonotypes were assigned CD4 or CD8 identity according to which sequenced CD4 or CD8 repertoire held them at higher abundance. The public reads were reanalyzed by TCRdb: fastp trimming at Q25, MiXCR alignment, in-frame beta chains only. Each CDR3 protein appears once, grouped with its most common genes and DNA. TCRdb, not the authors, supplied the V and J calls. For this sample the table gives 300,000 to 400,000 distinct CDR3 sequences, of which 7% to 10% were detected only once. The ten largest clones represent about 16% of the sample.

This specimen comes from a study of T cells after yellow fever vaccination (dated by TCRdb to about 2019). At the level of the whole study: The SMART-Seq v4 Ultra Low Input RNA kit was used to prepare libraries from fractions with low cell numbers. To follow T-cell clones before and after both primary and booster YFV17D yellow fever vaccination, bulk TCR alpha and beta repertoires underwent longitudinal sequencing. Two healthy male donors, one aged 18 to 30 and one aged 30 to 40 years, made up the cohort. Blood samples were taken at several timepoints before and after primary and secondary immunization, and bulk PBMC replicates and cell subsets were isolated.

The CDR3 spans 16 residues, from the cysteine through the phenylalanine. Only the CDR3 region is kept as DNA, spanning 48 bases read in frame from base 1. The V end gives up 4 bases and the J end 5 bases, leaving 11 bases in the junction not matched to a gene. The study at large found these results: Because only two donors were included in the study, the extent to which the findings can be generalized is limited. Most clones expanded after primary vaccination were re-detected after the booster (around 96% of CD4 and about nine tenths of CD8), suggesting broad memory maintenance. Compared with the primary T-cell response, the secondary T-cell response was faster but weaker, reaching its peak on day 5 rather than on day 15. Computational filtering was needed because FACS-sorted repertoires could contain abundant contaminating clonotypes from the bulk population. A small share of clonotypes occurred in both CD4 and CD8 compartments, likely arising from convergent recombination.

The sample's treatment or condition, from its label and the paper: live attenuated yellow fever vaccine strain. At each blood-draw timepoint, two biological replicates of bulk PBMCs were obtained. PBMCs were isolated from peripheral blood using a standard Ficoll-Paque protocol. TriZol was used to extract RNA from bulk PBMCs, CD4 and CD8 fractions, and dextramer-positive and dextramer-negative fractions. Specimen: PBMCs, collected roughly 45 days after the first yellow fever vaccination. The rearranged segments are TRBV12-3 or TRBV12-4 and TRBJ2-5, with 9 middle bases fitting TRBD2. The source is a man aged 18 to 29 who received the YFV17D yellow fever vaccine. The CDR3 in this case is CASSSSGSGGFETQYF. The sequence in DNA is TGTGCCAGCAGTTCCTCAGGGAGCGGGGGGTTCGAGACCCAGTACTTC.